The 5 T cell receptor beta chains reported below all come from one sample, sequenced in a study of blood T cell repertoires in COVID-19. Profiling relied on immunoSEQ multiplex PCR, and the TCRdb table lists in-frame clones only, not all of them. The repertoire holds roughly 400,000 clones, with about 88% as singletons. The specimen sequenced was PBMCs or T cells enriched from blood (not recorded which). These receptors were taken from a woman aged 18-29 years who had been exposed to COVID-19.

The chain links TRBV28 to TRBJ2-7; tentative D call: TRBD1 (6 bases). Germline V gene lookup returns CDR1 MDHEN and CDR2 SYDVKM. V shed 6 bases and J shed 2 bases, with 14 bases lying between them. This CDR3 region has 14 residues. The CDR3 DNA sequence: TGTGCCAGCAGAAACTCGGGACATGCCTACGAGCAGTACTTC. This codes for CASRNSGHAYEQYF.

The rearrangement links TRBV11-2 to TRBJ2-7, with D maybe TRBD1 (5 bases). CDR3 length: 13 residues. Germline V lookup: CDR1 SGHAT, CDR2 FQNNGV. V was trimmed by 5 bases and J by 3 bases, leaving 11 bases between them. For the CDR3, the DNA is TGTGCCAGCAGCAAAGACAGCAACTACGAGCAGTACTTC. Its translation: CASSKDSNYEQYF. Variable domain in full (rest from reference TRBV11-2 and TRBJ2-7): EAGVAQSPRYKIIEKRQSVAFWCNPISGHATLYWYQQILGQGPKLLIQFQNNGVVDDSQLPKDRFSAERLKGVDSTLKIQPAKLEDSAVYLCASSKDSNYEQYFGPGTRLTVT.

The chain is built from TRBV7-2 and TRBJ2-7; D is uncertain. Germline CDR1 SGHTA, CDR2 FQGNSA. Trimming left V 4 bases short and J 3 bases short, with 4 bases between. The CDR3 totals 11 residues. This CDR3 is CASSSLYEQYF. In nucleotides, the CDR3 is TGTGCCAGCAGCTCCCTCTACGAGCAGTACTTC.

The chain links TRBV29-1 to TRBJ2-4, with TRBD1 matching 7 bases. In germline, CDR1 is SQVTM, CDR2 ANQGSEA. This CDR3 is 12 amino acids long. V dropped 4 bases and J dropped 8; count of bases not matched to a gene: 5. CDR3 in amino acids: CSVVGGAHIQYF. Written as DNA, the CDR3 is TGCAGCGTTGTAGGGGGCGCACACATTCAGTACTTC.

This clone has just one count. The chain employs TRBV12-3 or TRBV12-4 and TRBJ1-2; maybe TRBD1 (5 bases). V was cut by 8 bases and J by 5 bases, with 15 bases left in between. This CDR3 spans 13 amino acids. CDR3 sequence reads: CASQDTVSYGYTF. Written as DNA, the CDR3 is TGTGCCAGCCAGGACACGGTATCGTATGGCTACACCTTC.